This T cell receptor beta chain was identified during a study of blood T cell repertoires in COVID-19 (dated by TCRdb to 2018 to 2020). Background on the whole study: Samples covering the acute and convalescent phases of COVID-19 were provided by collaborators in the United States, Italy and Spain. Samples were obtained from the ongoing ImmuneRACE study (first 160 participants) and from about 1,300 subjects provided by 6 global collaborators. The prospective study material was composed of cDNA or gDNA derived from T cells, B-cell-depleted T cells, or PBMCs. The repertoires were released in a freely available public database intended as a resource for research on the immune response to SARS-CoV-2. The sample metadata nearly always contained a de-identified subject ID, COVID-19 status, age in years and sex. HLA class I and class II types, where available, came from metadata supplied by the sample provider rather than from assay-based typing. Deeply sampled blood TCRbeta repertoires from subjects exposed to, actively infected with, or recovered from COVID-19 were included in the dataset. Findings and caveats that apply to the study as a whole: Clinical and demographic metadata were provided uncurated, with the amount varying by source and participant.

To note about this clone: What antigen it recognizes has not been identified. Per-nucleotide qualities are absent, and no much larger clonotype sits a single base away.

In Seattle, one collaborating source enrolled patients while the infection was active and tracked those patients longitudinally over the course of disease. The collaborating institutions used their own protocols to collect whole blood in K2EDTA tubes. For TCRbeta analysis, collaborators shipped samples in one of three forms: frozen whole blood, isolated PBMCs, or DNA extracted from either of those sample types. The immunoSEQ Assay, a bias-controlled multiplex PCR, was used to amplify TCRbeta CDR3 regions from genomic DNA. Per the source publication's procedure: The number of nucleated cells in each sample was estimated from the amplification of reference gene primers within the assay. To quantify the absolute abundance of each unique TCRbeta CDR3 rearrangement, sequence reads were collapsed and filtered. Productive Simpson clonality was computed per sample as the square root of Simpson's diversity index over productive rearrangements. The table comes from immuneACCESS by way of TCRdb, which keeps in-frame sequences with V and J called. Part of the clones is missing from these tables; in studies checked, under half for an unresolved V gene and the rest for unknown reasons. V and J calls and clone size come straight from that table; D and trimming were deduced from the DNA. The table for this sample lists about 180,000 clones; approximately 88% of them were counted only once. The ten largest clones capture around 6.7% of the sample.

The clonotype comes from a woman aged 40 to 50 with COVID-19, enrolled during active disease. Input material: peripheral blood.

The CDR3 loop reads CSVGLAASTDTQYF. The nucleotide sequence reads as follows: TGCAGCGTGGGACTAGCTGCTAGCACAGATACGCAGTATTTT. Recombination joined TRBV29-1 with TRBJ2-3; 9 nucleotides in the junction match TRBD2. After removal of 6 bases from V and 0 bases from J, the junction retains 4 bases not matched to a gene. The germline V gene gives CDR1 as SQVTM and CDR2 as ANQGSEA. The CDR3, cysteine through phenylalanine, is 14 amino acids long. The DNA shown is the 42-base CDR3, in frame from base 1.